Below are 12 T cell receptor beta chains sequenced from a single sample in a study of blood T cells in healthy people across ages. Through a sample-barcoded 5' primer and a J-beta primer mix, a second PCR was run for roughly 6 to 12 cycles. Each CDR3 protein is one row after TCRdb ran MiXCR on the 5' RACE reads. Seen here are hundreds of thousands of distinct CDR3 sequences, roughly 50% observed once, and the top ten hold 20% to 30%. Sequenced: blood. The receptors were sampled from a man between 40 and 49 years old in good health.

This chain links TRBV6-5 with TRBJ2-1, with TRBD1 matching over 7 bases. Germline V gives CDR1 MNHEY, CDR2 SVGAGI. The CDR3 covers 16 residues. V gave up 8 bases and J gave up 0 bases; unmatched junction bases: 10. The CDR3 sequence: CASLTKTGNSYNEQFF. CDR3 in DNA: TGTGCCAGCCTAACAAAGACAGGGAACTCCTACAATGAGCAGTTCTTC.

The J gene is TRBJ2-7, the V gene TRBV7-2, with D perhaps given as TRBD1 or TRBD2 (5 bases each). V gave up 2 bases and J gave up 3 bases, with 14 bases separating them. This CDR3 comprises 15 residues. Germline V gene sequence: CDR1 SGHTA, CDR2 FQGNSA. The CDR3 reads CASSLRGQGGYEQYF. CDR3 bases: TGTGCCAGCAGCTTAAGAGGGCAGGGCGGCTACGAGCAGTACTTC. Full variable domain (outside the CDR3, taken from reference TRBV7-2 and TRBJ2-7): GAGVSQSPSNKVTEKGKDVELRCDPISGHTALYWYRQSLGQGLEFLIYFQGNSAPDKSGLPSDRFSAERTGGSVSTLTIQRTQQEDSAVYLCASSLRGQGGYEQYFGPGTRLTVT.

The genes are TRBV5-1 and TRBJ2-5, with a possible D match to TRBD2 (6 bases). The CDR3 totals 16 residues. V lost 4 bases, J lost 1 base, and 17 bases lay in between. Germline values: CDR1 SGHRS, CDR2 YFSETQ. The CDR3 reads CASSPGRERAQETQYF. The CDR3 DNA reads TGCGCCAGCAGCCCGGGTCGCGAGCGGGCCCAAGAGACCCAGTACTTC.

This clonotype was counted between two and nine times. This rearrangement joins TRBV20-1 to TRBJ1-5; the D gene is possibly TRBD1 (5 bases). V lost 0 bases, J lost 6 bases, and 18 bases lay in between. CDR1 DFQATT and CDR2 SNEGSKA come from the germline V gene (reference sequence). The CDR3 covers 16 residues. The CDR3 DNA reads TGCAGTGCTAGAGATTGGGCCCAGGGTTTCAGTCAGCCCCAGCATTTT. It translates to CSARDWAQGFSQPQHF.

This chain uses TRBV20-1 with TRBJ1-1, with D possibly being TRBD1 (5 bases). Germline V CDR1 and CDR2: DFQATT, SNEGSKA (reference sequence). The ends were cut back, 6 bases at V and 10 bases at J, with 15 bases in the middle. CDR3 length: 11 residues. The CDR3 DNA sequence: TGCAGTGCCGGAGTAGGGGAAGGAGCTTTCTTT. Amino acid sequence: CSAGVGEGAFF.

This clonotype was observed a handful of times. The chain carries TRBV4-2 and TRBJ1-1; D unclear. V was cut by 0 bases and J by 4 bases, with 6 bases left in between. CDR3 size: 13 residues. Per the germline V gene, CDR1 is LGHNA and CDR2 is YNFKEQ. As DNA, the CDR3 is TGTGCCAGCAGCCAAGAGATCTCCACTGAAGCTTTCTTT. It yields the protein CASSQEISTEAFF.

In nucleotides, the CDR3 is TGTGCCAGTCGGTATGCGGGAGGTAGATATGGCTACACCTTC. This gives the protein CASRYAGGRYGYTF. The chain recombines TRBV28 with TRBJ1-2; D is unresolved. Looked up from germline, CDR1 is MDHEN and CDR2 is SYDVKM. The CDR3 has 14 residues. Trimming shortened V by 9 bases and J by 5 bases, and 19 bases separated the two germline ends.

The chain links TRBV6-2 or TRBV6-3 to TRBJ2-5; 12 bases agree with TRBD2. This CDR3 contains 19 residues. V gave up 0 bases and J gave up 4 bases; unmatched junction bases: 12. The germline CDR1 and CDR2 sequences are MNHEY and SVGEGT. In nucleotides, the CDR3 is TGTGCCAGCAGTTACTCATCACCCAGTCGACTAGCGGGAGTAGAGACCCAGTACTTC. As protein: CASSYSSPSRLAGVETQYF.

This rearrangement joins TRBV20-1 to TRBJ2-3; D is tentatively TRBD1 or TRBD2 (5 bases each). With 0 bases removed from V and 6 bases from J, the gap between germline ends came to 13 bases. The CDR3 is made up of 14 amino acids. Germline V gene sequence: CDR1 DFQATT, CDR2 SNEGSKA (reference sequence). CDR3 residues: CSARESGTPDTQYF. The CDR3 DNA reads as TGCAGTGCTAGAGAGTCAGGGACGCCCGATACGCAGTATTTT.

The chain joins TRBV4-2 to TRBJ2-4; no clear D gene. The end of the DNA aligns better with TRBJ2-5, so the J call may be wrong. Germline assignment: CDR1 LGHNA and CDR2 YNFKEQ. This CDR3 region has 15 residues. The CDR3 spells CASSQRLLGSETQYF. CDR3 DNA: TGTGCCAGCAGCCAAAGGCTCTTGGGTTCCGAGACCCAGTACTTC.

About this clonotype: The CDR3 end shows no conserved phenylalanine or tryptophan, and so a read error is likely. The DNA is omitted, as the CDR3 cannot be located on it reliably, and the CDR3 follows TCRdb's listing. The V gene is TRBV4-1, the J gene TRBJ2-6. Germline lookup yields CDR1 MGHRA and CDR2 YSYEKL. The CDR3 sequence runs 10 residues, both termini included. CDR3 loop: CASSQGFISN.

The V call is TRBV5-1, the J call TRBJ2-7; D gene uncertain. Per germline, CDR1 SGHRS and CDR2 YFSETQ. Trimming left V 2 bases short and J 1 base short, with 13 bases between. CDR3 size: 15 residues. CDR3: CASSFGPDVSYEQYF. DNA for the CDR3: TGCGCCAGCAGCTTTGGTCCGGACGTTTCCTACGAGCAGTACTTC. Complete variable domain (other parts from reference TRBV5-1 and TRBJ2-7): KAGVTQTPRYLIKTRGQQVTLSCSPISGHRSVSWYQQTPGQGLQFLFEYFSETQRNKGNFPGRFSGRQFSNSRSEMNVSTLELGDSALYLCASSFGPDVSYEQYFGPGTRLTVT.